Below are 2 T cell receptor beta chains sequenced from a single sample in a study of blood T cells in healthy people across ages. Next came a second PCR, run for about 7 to 12 cycles, which used a sample-barcoded 5' primer along with a J-beta primer mix. TCRdb redid the calling of the 5' RACE reads with MiXCR, one entry per CDR3 protein. The sample lists 730,000 or so distinct CDR3 sequences, roughly 47% occurring once. Sequencing was performed on blood. The receptors were sampled from a woman aged 55-70 years in good health.

The gene calls are TRBV27 and TRBJ2-7, with D perhaps TRBD1 or TRBD2 (5 bases each). The CDR3 sequence is 14 residues long. Germline-derived CDR1 and CDR2 are MNHEY and SMNVEV (reference sequence). The V gene lost 5 bases and the J gene lost 1 base, with 12 bases spanning the gap. The CDR3 region is CASSGGRQSYEQYF. The CDR3 DNA reads TGTGCCAGCAGTGGAGGAAGACAGTCCTACGAGCAGTACTTC.

This CDR3 is CSARVGSGWEQFF. CDR3 coding DNA: TGCAGTGCTAGAGTGGGCTCCGGGTGGGAGCAGTTCTTC. The chain joins TRBV20-1 to TRBJ2-1, with unresolved D. Germline CDR1 is DFQATT and CDR2 is SNEGSKA (reference sequence). Trimming pared 1 base from V and 10 bases from J, leaving 14 bases between. The CDR3 has 13 amino acids.